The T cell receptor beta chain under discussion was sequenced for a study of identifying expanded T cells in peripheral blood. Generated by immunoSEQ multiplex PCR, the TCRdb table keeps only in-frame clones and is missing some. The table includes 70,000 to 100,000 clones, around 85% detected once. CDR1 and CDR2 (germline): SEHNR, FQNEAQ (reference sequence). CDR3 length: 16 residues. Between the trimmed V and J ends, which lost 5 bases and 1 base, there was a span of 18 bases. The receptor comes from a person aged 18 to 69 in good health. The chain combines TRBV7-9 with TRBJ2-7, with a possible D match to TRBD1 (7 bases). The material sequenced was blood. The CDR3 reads CASSHQGGVTSYEQYF. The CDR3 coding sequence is TGTGCCAGCAGCCACCAGGGGGGCGTAACTTCCTACGAGCAGTACTTC.